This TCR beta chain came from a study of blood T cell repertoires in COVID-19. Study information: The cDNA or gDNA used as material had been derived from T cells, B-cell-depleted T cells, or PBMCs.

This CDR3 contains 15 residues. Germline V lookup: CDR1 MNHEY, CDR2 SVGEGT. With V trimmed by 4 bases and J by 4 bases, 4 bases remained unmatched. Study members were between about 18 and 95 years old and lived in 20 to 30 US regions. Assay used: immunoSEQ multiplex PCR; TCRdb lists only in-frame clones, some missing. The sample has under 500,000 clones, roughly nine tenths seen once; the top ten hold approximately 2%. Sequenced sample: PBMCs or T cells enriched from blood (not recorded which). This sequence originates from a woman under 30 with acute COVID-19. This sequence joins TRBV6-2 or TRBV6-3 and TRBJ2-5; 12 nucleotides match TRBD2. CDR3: CASSSELAGGETQYF. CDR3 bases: TGTGCCAGCAGTTCCGAACTAGCGGGGGGAGAGACCCAGTACTTC.